This is a list of T cell receptor beta chains from one sample in a study of blood T cells in healthy people across ages. TCRdb passed the 5' RACE reads through MiXCR, listing each CDR3 protein once. The sample lists over 600,000 distinct CDR3 sequences, around 50% occurring once. The specimen was blood. The receptors were gathered from a man in his forties or fifties in good health. The CDR3 runs from the conserved cysteine through the conserved F or W. D genes are given only for firm matches. Clone sizes are given selectively: once, few, many, or a class where the clone is expanded.

j_call d_call clone_size cdr3_length v_call cdr3_aa cdr3_nt
TRBJ2-3 NA NA 13 TRBV2 CASSGPQERTQYF TGTGCCAGCAGTGGACCCCAGGAGCGTACGCAGTATTTT
TRBJ1-2 NA once 14 TRBV20-1 CSARSSGTLLGYTF TGCAGTGCTAGAAGCTCAGGTACCCTCCTTGGCTACACCTTC
TRBJ2-4 NA NA 12 TRBV2 CASSSDLREQYF TGTGCCAGCAGTTCAGATTTAAGGGAGCAGTACTTC
TRBJ1-5 NA NA 13 TRBV12-3/TRBV12-4 CASSLRTLVPQHF TGTGCCAGCAGTTTAAGGACCCTTGTGCCCCAGCATTTT
TRBJ1-1 NA once 14 TRBV29-1 CSVEARAGNTEAFF TGCAGCGTTGAAGCCAGGGCGGGGAACACTGAAGCTTTCTTT
TRBJ2-7 NA NA 14 TRBV20-1 CSARRGGSSYEQYF TGCAGTGCCAGAAGGGGGGGGAGCTCCTACGAGCAGTACTTC
TRBJ2-3 TRBD1 NA 15 TRBV7-9 CASLWTGEITDTQYF TGTGCCAGCCTCTGGACAGGCGAGATAACAGATACGCAGTATTTT
TRBJ2-7 NA few 14 TRBV7-2 CASSSYGGIYEQYF TGTGCCAGCAGCTCCTATGGGGGGATATACGAGCAGTACTTC
TRBJ2-2 NA once 15 TRBV6-4 CASKIEGIGTGELFF TGTGCCAGCAAAATTGAGGGTATCGGCACCGGGGAGCTGTTTTTT
TRBJ2-7 NA NA 13 TRBV27 CASGGPGAYEQYF TGTGCCAGCGGTGGACCAGGGGCCTACGAGCAGTACTTC
TRBJ2-1 NA NA 16 TRBV11-2 CASSLQGFDSYNEQFF TGTGCCAGCAGCTTACAGGGCTTTGACTCCTATAATGAGCAGTTCTTC
TRBJ1-2 TRBD1 once 13 TRBV20-1 CSAPMTGGSGYTF TGCAGTGCTCCAATGACAGGGGGTTCTGGCTACACCTTC
TRBJ2-1 TRBD1 once 16 TRBV28 CASSFTPGQGYNEQFF TGTGCCAGCAGCTTCACGCCGGGACAGGGGTACAATGAGCAGTTCTTC
TRBJ2-1 NA NA 15 TRBV3-1 CASSRARTLYNEQFF TGTGCCAGCAGCCGCGCCCGGACTCTATACAATGAGCAGTTCTTC
TRBJ1-2 NA NA 15 TRBV4-3 CASSQTTAGVDGYTF TGCGCCAGCAGCCAGACGACAGCGGGTGTTGATGGCTACACCTTC
TRBJ1-1 NA NA 12 TRBV28 CASHWGGTEAFF TGTGCCAGTCACTGGGGCGGCACTGAAGCTTTCTTT
TRBJ2-7 NA once 14 TRBV3-1 CASSQEPQSYEQYF TGTGCCAGCAGCCAAGAGCCGCAATCCTACGAGCAGTACTTC
TRBJ2-3 NA NA 14 TRBV20-1 CSARDVGLHDTQYF TGCAGTGCTAGAGATGTGGGACTCCACGATACGCAGTATTTT
TRBJ1-4 NA few 15 TRBV10-3 CAISDRQGRNEKLFF TGTGCCATCAGTGATCGGCAGGGAAGGAATGAAAAACTGTTTTTT
TRBJ1-6 TRBD1 NA 14 TRBV6-6 CASSYGDRNSPLHF TGTGCCAGCAGTTACGGGGACAGGAATTCACCCCTCCACTTT
TRBJ1-1 NA NA 15 TRBV4-3 CASSQDLVGRTEAFF TGCGCCAGCAGCCAAGATCTTGTGGGGAGGACTGAAGCTTTCTTT
TRBJ2-4 NA NA 14 TRBV29-1 CSVEGRVAKNIQYF TGCAGCGTTGAGGGCAGGGTGGCCAAAAACATTCAGTACTTC
TRBJ1-5 NA NA 14 TRBV3-1 CASSQGLTNQPQHF TGTGCCAGCAGCCAAGGACTGACTAATCAGCCCCAGCATTTT
TRBJ2-5 TRBD1 NA 15 TRBV14 CASSQAWTGQETQYF TGTGCCAGCAGCCAAGCGTGGACAGGTCAAGAGACCCAGTACTTC
TRBJ2-1 NA few 14 TRBV7-9 CASSFREGGHEQFF TGTGCCAGCAGCTTTCGAGAGGGAGGTCATGAGCAGTTCTTC
TRBJ2-3 NA once 12 TRBV29-1 CSVRSLGGTQYF TGCAGCGTAAGATCTCTCGGAGGTACGCAGTATTTT
TRBJ2-7 NA NA 14 TRBV15 CATSPYGGAGAQYF TGTGCCACCTCGCCGTATGGCGGGGCAGGGGCCCAGTACTTC
TRBJ2-4 NA NA 14 TRBV9 CASSVGYGQNIQYF TGTGCCAGCAGCGTAGGATACGGACAAAACATTCAGTACTTC
TRBJ2-3 TRBD1 NA 18 TRBV27 CASSPGTANLLNRDTQYF TGTGCCAGCAGCCCCGGGACAGCTAACCTTTTAAATAGAGATACGCAGTATTTT
TRBJ2-7 NA NA 15 TRBV9 CASSNQPGTAGEQYF TGTGCCAGCAGTAACCAGCCGGGTACGGCGGGCGAGCAGTACTTC
TRBJ2-7 NA NA 14 TRBV14 CASSFGRIPYEQYF TGTGCCAGCAGCTTTGGACGGATTCCCTACGAGCAGTACTTC
TRBJ1-1 NA NA 14 TRBV20-1 CSAPPPRGGTEAFF TGCAGTGCACCTCCCCCCCGAGGGGGCACTGAAGCTTTCTTT
TRBJ2-5 TRBD2 NA 20 TRBV12-3/TRBV12-4 CASRPRQGVWRTSGSNEQYF TGTGCCAGCAGGCCAAGACAGGGTGTATGGCGGACTAGCGGGAGTAATGAGCAGTACTTC
TRBJ2-3 NA NA 14 TRBV28 CASSFLGVTDTQYF TGTGCCAGCAGTTTCCTCGGGGTGACAGATACGCAGTATTTT
TRBJ2-5 NA NA 17 TRBV11-2 CASSLVARSLAGETQYF TGTGCCAGCAGCTTAGTTGCAAGAAGCCTAGCCGGGGAGACCCAGTACTTC
TRBJ1-2 NA NA 11 TRBV28 CASRNLYGYTF TGTGCCAGCAGGAACCTCTATGGCTACACCTTC
TRBJ2-7 NA NA 13 TRBV28 CASRGSVPYEQYF TGTGCCAGCAGGGGGTCTGTCCCCTACGAGCAGTACTTC
TRBJ2-7 TRBD2 many 13 TRBV29-1 CSVRTSGAYEQYF TGCAGCGTGCGGACTAGCGGGGCCTACGAGCAGTACTTC
TRBJ2-7 TRBD2 NA 15 TRBV20-1 CSAGLLAGGPDEQYF TGCAGTGCTGGGCTACTAGCGGGAGGGCCGGACGAGCAGTACTTC
TRBJ2-7 NA once 12 TRBV12-3/TRBV12-4 CASSLARLAPYF TGTGCCAGCAGTTTAGCGCGCCTAGCGCCGTACTTC
TRBJ2-7 TRBD2 NA 15 TRBV7-3 CASSRLAGYGYEQYF TGTGCCAGCAGCCGACTAGCGGGGTACGGGTACGAGCAGTACTTC
TRBJ2-7 NA once 15 TRBV28 CASSLALGQVYERYF TGTGCCAGCAGTTTGGCCCTCGGACAAGTCTACGAGCGGTACTTC
TRBJ1-2 TRBD1 NA 14 TRBV28 CASRTGGDERGYTF TGTGCCAGTAGGACAGGGGGAGATGAGCGCGGCTACACCTTC
TRBJ1-4 NA few 13 TRBV11-3 CASSLGGAVSLFF TGTGCCAGCAGCTTAGGGGGAGCGGTTAGCCTGTTTTTT
TRBJ2-6 NA NA 16 TRBV28 CASRPGHFSGANVLTF TGTGCCAGCAGACCGGGACACTTCTCTGGGGCCAACGTCCTGACTTTC
TRBJ2-7 NA NA 16 TRBV6-6 CASSQIDRYKDYEQYF TGTGCCAGCAGCCAGATCGACAGATACAAAGACTACGAGCAGTACTTC
TRBJ2-2 NA NA 16 TRBV4-3 CASSQDPGLNTGELFF TGCGCCAGCAGCCAAGATCCAGGGTTGAACACCGGGGAGCTGTTTTTT
TRBJ2-7 NA NA 14 TRBV6-5 CASSYGPMGNEQYF TGTGCCAGCAGTTACGGCCCCATGGGAAACGAGCAGTACTTC
TRBJ1-1 TRBD1 few 13 TRBV6-1 CASSRDRATEAFF TGTGCCAGCAGCCGGGACAGGGCCACTGAAGCTTTCTTT
TRBJ2-7 NA NA 14 TRBV3-1 CASSQSQGRNEQYF TGTGCCAGCAGCCAATCACAGGGACGGAACGAGCAGTACTTC
TRBJ2-1 NA NA 11 TRBV29-1 CSVELSAEQFF TGCAGCGTTGAACTATCGGCTGAGCAGTTCTTC
TRBJ2-7 NA NA 16 TRBV20-1 CSARDRGREQNNEQYF TGCAGTGCTAGAGATCGAGGAAGGGAACAGAACAATGAGCAGTACTTC
TRBJ2-7 TRBD1 few 14 TRBV6-5 CASSYGDRGYEQYF TGTGCCAGCAGTTACGGAGACAGGGGCTACGAGCAGTACTTC